This T cell receptor (beta chain) was recovered during a study of OX40 agonist ivuxolimab in advanced cancers. Assay used: immunoSEQ multiplex PCR; TCRdb lists only in-frame clones, some missing. Among 77,000 or so clones listed, about 92% were seen once. Germline assignment: CDR1 MNHEY and CDR2 SMNVEV (reference sequence). Trimming took 3 bases from V and 8 from J, leaving 7 bases between them. CDR3 length: 12 residues. Findings and caveats of the study: CD8+ T cells (on average) carried more expanded clones than CD4+ T cells. Doses of 0.1 to 3.0 mg/kg were accompanied by clonal expansion of CD4+ and CD8+ blood T cells by week 6.

As regards this clone: Its antigen remains unidentified.

Sequences were derived from CD4+ or CD8+ T cells sorted from blood, sampled in a trial of the OX40 agonist ivuxolimab. The sequence derives from an adult with an advanced solid tumor such as melanoma, head and neck, liver or kidney cancer. V is TRBV27 and J is TRBJ2-2; D is undetermined. The chain's CDR3 is CASSLTLGELFF. CDR3 nucleotide sequence: TGTGCCAGCAGTTTGACACTTGGGGAGCTGTTTTTT.